Sequencing of this T cell receptor (beta chain) was carried out in a study of T cells in Graves' hyperthyroidism and ophthalmopathy. Study conclusions and caveats: Model-based prediction identified ophthalmopathy a median 6.5 months prior to its onset.

Comments on this clonotype: Its antigen is unknown. At one boundary the junction diverges from the germline segment, which might be a read error.

The CDR3 extends over 16 amino acids. Germline assignment: CDR1 SEHNR and CDR2 FQNEAQ (reference sequence). Hyperthyroidism of Graves' type that showed no ophthalmopathy progression within 18 months was stable. Diagnosis rested on symptoms, serum thyroxine and TRAb, thyroid ultrasound, and orbital computed tomography. PBMCs came from 10 ml fresh peripheral blood. Amplification targeted TCR beta CDR3 regions from RNA transcripts. An initial round of RT-PCR targeting the TCR CDR3 relied on the HTBI primer set. TCRdb processed the multiplex PCR reads anew with MiXCR; each CDR3 protein has one entry. Of around 97,000 distinct CDR3 sequences in the sample, 45% to 50% were seen once.

The sequenced material came from blood. This TCR was recovered from a man in his forties or fifties with Graves' hyperthyroidism. The chain links TRBV7-9 to TRBJ2-1; 10 bases are shared with TRBD2. The CDR3 reads CASSPGAGGPYNEQDF. The CDR3 region has the DNA TGTGCCAGCAGCCCCGGAGCGGGAGGGCCCTACAATGAGCAGGACTTC.